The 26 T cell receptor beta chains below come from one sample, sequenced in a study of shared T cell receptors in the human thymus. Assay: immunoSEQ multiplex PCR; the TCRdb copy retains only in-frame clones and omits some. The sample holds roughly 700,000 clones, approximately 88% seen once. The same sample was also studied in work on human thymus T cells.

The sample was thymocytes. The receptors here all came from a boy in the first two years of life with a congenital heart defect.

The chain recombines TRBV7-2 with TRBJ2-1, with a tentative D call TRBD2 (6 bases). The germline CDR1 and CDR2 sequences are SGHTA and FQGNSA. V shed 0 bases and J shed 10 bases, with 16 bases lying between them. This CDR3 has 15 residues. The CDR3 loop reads CASSLATRSWEEQFF. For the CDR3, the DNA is TGTGCCAGCAGCTTAGCGACTAGAAGTTGGGAGGAGCAGTTCTTC.

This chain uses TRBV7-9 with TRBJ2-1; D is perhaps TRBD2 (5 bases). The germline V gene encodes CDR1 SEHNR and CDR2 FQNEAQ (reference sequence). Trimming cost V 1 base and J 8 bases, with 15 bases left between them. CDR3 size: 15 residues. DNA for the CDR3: TGTGCCAGCAGCTTAGTACCCCCGGGGTGGGATGAGCAGTTCTTC. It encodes CASSLVPPGWDEQFF.

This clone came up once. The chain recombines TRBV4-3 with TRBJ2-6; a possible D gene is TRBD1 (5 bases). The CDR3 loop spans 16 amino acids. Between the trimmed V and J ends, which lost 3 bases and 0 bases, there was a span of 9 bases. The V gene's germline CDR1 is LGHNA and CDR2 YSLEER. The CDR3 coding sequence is TGCGCCAGCAGCCATACAGGTTTCTCTGGGGCCAACGTCCTGACTTTC. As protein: CASSHTGFSGANVLTF.

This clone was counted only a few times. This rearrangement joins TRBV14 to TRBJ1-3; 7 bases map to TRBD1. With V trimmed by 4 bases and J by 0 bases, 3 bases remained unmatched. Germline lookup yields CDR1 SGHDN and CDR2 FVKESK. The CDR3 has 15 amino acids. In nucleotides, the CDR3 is TGTGCCAGCAGCCCACAGGGGTACTCTGGAAACACCATATATTTT. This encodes CASSPQGYSGNTIYF.

The chain's CDR3 is CASSLSLGFRDTTSGAGEQYF. CDR3 sequence (DNA): TGTGCCAGCAGCTTAAGTCTGGGATTCAGGGACACGACTAGCGGGGCCGGCGAGCAGTACTTC. The chain links TRBV7-6 to TRBJ2-7, with 11 bases aligning to TRBD2. Per the germline V gene, CDR1 is SGHVS and CDR2 is FNYEAQ. Losses at the gene ends were 2 bases for V and 6 bases for J; bases not matched to a gene: 24. CDR3 size: 21 residues.

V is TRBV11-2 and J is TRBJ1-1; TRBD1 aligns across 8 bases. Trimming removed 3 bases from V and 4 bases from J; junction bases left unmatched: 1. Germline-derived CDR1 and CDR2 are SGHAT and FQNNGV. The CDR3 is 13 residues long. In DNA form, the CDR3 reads TGTGCCAGCAGCTTGACAGGGGCCACTGAAGCTTTCTTT. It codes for CASSLTGATEAFF.

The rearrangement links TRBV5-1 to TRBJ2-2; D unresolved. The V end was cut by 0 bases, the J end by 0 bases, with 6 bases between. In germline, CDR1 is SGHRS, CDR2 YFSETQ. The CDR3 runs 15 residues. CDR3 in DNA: TGCGCCAGCAGCTTGGTGTCAGCGAACACCGGGGAGCTGTTTTTT. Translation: CASSLVSANTGELFF.

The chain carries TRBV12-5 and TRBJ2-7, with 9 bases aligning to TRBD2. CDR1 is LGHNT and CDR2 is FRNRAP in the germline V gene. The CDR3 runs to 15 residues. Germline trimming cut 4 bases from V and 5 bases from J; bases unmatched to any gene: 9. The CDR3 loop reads CASGYPAGGPHEQYF. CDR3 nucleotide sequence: TGTGCTAGTGGTTACCCTGCGGGAGGGCCCCACGAGCAGTACTTC.

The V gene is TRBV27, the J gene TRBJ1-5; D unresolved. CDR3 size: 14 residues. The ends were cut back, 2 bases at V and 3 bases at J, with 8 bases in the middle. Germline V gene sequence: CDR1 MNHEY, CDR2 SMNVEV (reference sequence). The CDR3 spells CASSLRGVNQPQHF. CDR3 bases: TGTGCCAGCAGTTTACGAGGAGTCAATCAGCCCCAGCATTTT.

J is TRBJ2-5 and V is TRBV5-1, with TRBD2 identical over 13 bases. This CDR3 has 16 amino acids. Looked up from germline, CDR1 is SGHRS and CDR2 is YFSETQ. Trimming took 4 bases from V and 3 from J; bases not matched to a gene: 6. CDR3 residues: CASSPGTSGTKETQYF. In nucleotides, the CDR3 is TGCGCCAGCAGCCCGGGGACTAGCGGGACTAAAGAGACCCAGTACTTC.

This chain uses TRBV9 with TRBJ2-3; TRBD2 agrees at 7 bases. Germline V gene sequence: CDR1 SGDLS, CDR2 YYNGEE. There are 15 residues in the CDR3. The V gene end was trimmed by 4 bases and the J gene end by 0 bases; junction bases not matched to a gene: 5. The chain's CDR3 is CASSPSTSSTDTQYF. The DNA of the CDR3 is TGTGCCAGCAGCCCCTCGACTAGCAGCACAGATACGCAGTATTTT.

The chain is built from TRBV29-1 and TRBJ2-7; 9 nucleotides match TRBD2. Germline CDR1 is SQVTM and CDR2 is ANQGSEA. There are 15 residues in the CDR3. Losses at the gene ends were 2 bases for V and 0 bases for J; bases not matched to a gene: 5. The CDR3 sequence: CSVEWGSGSSYEQYF. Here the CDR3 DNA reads TGCAGCGTTGAATGGGGTAGCGGGAGCTCCTACGAGCAGTACTTC.

CDR3 residues: CASSVEGQGELNYGYTF. In nucleotides, the CDR3 is TGTGCCAGCAGCGTAGAGGGACAGGGGGAACTAAACTATGGCTACACCTTC. This chain joins TRBV9 and TRBJ1-2; 11 nucleotides match TRBD1. Germline trimming cut 0 bases from V and 2 bases from J; bases unmatched to any gene: 6. CDR3 length: 17 residues. Germline V gene data show CDR1 as SGDLS and CDR2 as YYNGEE.

The CDR3: CASTSPKGQALFGGYTF. In nucleotides, the CDR3 is TGTGCCAGTACTTCTCCCAAGGGACAGGCCCTTTTTGGCGGCTACACCTTC. The chain combines TRBV19 with TRBJ1-2; 8 bases fit TRBD1. This CDR3 is 17 amino acids long. Germline-derived CDR1 and CDR2 are LNHDA and SQIVND (reference sequence). Trimming removed 7 bases from V and 8 bases from J; junction bases left unmatched: 21.

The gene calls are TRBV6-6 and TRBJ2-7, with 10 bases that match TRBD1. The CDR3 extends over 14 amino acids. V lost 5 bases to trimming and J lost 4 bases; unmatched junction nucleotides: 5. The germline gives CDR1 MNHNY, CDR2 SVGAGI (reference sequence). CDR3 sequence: CASSAGTGAYEQYF. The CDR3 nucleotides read TGTGCCAGCAGTGCCGGGACAGGGGCTTACGAGCAGTACTTC.

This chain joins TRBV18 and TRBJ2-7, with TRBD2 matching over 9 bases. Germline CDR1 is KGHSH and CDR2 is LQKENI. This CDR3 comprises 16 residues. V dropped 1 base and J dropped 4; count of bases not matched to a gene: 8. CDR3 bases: TGTGCCAGCTCACCACGCGGCGGGAGGGCCACATACGAGCAGTACTTC. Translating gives CASSPRGGRATYEQYF.

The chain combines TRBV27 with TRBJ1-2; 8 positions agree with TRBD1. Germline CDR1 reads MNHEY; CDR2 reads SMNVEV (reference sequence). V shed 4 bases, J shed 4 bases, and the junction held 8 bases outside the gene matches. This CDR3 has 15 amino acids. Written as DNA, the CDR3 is TGTGCCAGCAGTTCTGGGACAGGCGCCACCTATGGCTACACCTTC. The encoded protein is CASSSGTGATYGYTF.

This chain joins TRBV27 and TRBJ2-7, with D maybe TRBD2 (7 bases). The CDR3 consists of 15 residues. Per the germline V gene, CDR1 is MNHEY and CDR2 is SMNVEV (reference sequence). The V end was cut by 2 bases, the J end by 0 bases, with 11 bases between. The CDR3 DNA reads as TGTGCCAGCAGTTTACGGGGGGCGACCTCCTACGAGCAGTACTTC. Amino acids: CASSLRGATSYEQYF.

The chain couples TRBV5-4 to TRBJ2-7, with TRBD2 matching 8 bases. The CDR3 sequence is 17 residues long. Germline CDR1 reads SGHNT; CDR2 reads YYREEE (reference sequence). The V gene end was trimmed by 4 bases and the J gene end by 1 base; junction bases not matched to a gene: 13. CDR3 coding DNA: TGTGCCAGCAGCCCGTTTACTCGGGAGGGCCTATCCTACGAGCAGTACTTC. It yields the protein CASSPFTREGLSYEQYF.

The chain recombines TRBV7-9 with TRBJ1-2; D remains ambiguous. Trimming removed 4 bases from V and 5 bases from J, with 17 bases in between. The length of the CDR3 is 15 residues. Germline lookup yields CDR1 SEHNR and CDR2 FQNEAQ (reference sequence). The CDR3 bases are TGTGCCAGCAGCTGGCCCTCCGGGTTACGGTATGGCTACACCTTC. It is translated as CASSWPSGLRYGYTF.

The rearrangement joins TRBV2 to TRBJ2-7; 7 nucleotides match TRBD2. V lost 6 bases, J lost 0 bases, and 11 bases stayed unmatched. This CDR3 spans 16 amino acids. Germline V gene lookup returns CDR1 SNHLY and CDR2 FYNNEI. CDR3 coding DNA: TGTGCCAGCAGGAGGGGAGGGCTGCCCAGCTCCTACGAGCAGTACTTC. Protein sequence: CASRRGGLPSSYEQYF.

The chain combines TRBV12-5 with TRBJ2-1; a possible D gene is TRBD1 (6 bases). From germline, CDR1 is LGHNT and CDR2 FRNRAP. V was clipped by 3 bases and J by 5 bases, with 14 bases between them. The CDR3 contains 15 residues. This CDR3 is CASGLLPGAHNEQFF. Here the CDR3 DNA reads TGTGCTAGTGGTTTACTACCAGGGGCCCACAATGAGCAGTTCTTC.

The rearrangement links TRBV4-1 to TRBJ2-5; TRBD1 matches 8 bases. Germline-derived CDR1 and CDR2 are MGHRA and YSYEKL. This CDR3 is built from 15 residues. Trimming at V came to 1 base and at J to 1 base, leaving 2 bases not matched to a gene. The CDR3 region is CASSQVTGVQETQYF. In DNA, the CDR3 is TGCGCCAGCAGCCAAGTGACAGGGGTCCAAGAGACCCAGTACTTC.

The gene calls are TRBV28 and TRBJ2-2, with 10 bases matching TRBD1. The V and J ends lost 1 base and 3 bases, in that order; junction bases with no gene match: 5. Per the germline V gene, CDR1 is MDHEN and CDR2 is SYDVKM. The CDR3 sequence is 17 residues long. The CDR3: CASSLSADRGYTGELFF. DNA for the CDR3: TGTGCCAGCAGTTTATCTGCGGACAGGGGGTACACCGGGGAGCTGTTTTTT.

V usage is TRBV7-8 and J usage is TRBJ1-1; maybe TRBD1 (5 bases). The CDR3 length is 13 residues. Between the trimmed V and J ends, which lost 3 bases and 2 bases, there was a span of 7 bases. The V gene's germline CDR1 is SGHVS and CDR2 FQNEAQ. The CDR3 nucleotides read TGTGCCAGCAGCTTCGGGGGTAACACTGAAGCTTTCTTT. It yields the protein CASSFGGNTEAFF.

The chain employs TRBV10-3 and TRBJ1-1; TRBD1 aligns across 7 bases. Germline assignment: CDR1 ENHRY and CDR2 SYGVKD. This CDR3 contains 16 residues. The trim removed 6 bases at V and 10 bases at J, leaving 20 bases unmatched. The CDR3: CAISRTPGTAHGGAFF. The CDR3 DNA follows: TGTGCCATCAGCCGCACACCCGGGACAGCTCATGGAGGAGCTTTCTTT.